Below, 15 T cell receptor beta chains from the same sample are listed, as sequenced in a study of early T cells in non-severe SARS-CoV-2 infection. TCRdb reprocessed the 5' RACE reads via MiXCR and lists one record per CDR3 protein. Of about 40,000 distinct CDR3 sequences detected, roughly 4.3% appear once; the ten largest clones hold approximately 4.8%. Material: whole blood. The source of these receptors is an adult who was a healthcare worker with PCR-confirmed SARS-CoV-2 infection or an uninfected control (not recorded which).

The sample holds many counts of this clonotype. The rearrangement links TRBV7-2 to TRBJ1-4; 9 bases align to TRBD1. V dropped 5 bases and J dropped 7; count of bases not matched to a gene: 5. Germline V gene data show CDR1 as SGHTA and CDR2 as FQGNSA. This CDR3 comprises 14 residues. The DNA for the CDR3 is TGTGCCAGCAGCGACGGACAGGGGAGTGAAAAACTGTTTTTT. It encodes CASSDGQGSEKLFF.

This clonotype was counted a few times. The chain links TRBV14 to TRBJ2-4; D is ambiguous. This CDR3 is built from 15 residues. Trimming stripped 2 bases from V and 6 bases from J, with 14 bases between. Germline V gives CDR1 SGHDN, CDR2 FVKESK. The CDR3 coding sequence is TGTGCCAGCAGCCAAACGCAGGAAGGTAGAAACATTCAGTACTTC. This translates into CASSQTQEGRNIQYF.

This clonotype came up many times. The rearrangement links TRBV10-3 to TRBJ2-7; 7 bases agree with TRBD1. Germline CDR1 and CDR2: ENHRY and SYGVKD. The CDR3 is 12 amino acids. CDR3 coding DNA: TGTGCTACGGAGGACAGGTCCTACGAGCAGTACTTC. Protein: CATEDRSYEQYF.

This clonotype showed up just a few times. CDR3 residues: CSASPSGTVYTDTQYF. DNA of the CDR3: TGCAGTGCTAGTCCATCCGGGACAGTGTACACAGATACGCAGTATTTT. This chain connects TRBV20-1 to TRBJ2-3; TRBD1 agrees at 7 bases. The V gene's germline CDR1 is DFQATT and CDR2 SNEGSKA (reference sequence). Trimming took 3 bases from V and 2 from J; bases not matched to a gene: 11. The CDR3 consists of 16 residues.

This clonotype was detected many times. J is TRBJ1-1 and V is TRBV30; D gene unclear. V gave up 1 base and J gave up 5 bases, with 8 bases separating them. The CDR3 is 12 amino acids. CDR1 is GTSNPN, CDR2 SVGIG, per germline (reference sequence). The CDR3 DNA reads as TGTGCCTGGAGTGCTGTGGTAACTGAAGCTTTCTTT. This sequence encodes CAWSAVVTEAFF.

The chain couples TRBV11-2 to TRBJ2-3; TRBD2 matches at 10 bases. Looked up from germline, CDR1 is SGHAT and CDR2 is FQNNGV. Trimming removed 5 bases from V and 1 base from J; junction bases left unmatched: 3. The CDR3 consists of 15 residues. The CDR3 protein is CASSQGTSGTDTQYF. DNA of the CDR3: TGTGCCAGCAGCCAAGGGACTAGCGGCACAGATACGCAGTATTTT. The full variable domain, rest sourced from reference TRBV11-2 and TRBJ2-3, is EAGVAQSPRYKIIEKRQSVAFWCNPISGHATLYWYQQILGQGPKLLIQFQNNGVVDDSQLPKDRFSAERLKGVDSTLKIQPAKLEDSAVYLCASSQGTSGTDTQYFGPGTRLTVL.

By frequency in the sample, this clonotype is medium-sized (0.01 to 0.1%). The rearrangement links TRBV7-9 to TRBJ2-1; 9 positions match TRBD2. V lost 3 bases to trimming and J lost 4 bases; unmatched junction nucleotides: 19. This CDR3 has 20 residues. CDR1 and CDR2 from the germline V gene are SEHNR and FQNEAQ (reference sequence). The CDR3 sequence is CASSFPPRQGTSGPYNEQFF. CDR3 coding DNA: TGTGCCAGCAGCTTCCCACCGAGACAGGGAACTAGCGGGCCGTACAATGAGCAGTTCTTC.

This clonotype is categorized as medium-sized. The V gene is TRBV28, the J gene TRBJ1-5, with a tentative D call TRBD1 (6 bases). Germline CDR1 and CDR2: MDHEN and SYDVKM. Trimming took off 7 bases at V and 4 bases at J, with 14 bases between the two ends. This CDR3 has 14 residues. The CDR3 loop is CASIKGGKNQPQHF. CDR3 nucleotides: TGTGCCAGCATAAAAGGGGGGAAGAATCAGCCCCAGCATTTT. The full variable domain, with the rest looked up from reference TRBV28 and TRBJ1-5, is DVKVTQSSRYLVKRTGEKVFLECVQDMDHENMFWYRQDPGLGLRLIYFSYDVKMKEKGDIPEGYSVSREKKERFSLILESASTNQTSMYLCASIKGGKNQPQHFGDGTRLSIL.

This chain joins TRBV10-1 and TRBJ2-2, with D maybe TRBD1 (5 bases). This CDR3 has 13 amino acids. The germline CDR1 and CDR2 sequences are WNHNN and SYGVQD (reference sequence). V shed 6 bases and J shed 5 bases, with 10 bases lying between them. The CDR3 region has the DNA TGCGCCAGCAGGGACATTAAGACCGGGGAGCTGTTTTTT. Protein: CASRDIKTGELFF.

This clonotype is labeled as medium-sized. The chain joins TRBV7-2 to TRBJ2-3, with D maybe TRBD1 (6 bases). The CDR3 has 15 residues. With 5 bases removed from V and 0 bases from J, the gap between germline ends came to 12 bases. From germline, CDR1 is SGHTA and CDR2 FQGNSA. The CDR3 is CASSRGGQSTDTQYF. In DNA, the CDR3 is TGTGCCAGCAGCCGTGGCGGACAGAGCACAGATACGCAGTATTTT.

V and J are TRBV2 and TRBJ2-7, with a weak D call TRBD2 (6 bases). The CDR3 covers 14 residues. Deletions cut 1 base from V and 3 bases from J, with 10 bases between. Germline V CDR1 and CDR2: SNHLY, FYNNEI. The DNA for the CDR3 is TGTGCCAGCAGTGAAGGTGGGACTCACTACGAGCAGTACTTC. Translated, it gives CASSEGGTHYEQYF.

This chain connects TRBV7-8 to TRBJ2-1; D tentatively reads TRBD1 or TRBD2 (5 bases each). Germline values: CDR1 SGHVS, CDR2 FQNEAQ. The length of the CDR3 is 13 residues. V gave up 11 bases and J gave up 8 bases, with 19 bases separating them. The DNA of the CDR3 is TGTGCCGGCCGAGCGAGGGGTAGGGATGAGCAGTTCTTC. This codes for CAGRARGRDEQFF.

The sample holds many counts of this clonotype. This chain joins TRBV28 and TRBJ2-3, with 10 bases that match TRBD2. V was pared by 7 bases and J by 4 bases, with 8 bases of the junction left unmatched. The CDR3 runs to 15 residues. Germline CDR1 reads MDHEN; CDR2 reads SYDVKM. In DNA form, the CDR3 reads TGTGCCAGCAATCGAGCGGGAGGGCCCCCAGATACGCAGTATTTT. Translation gives CASNRAGGPPDTQYF.

In its sample, this clonotype was seen a few times. The chain joins TRBV19 to TRBJ2-4; a possible D gene is TRBD1 (6 bases). The germline CDR1 and CDR2 sequences are LNHDA and SQIVND (reference sequence). V lost 0 bases, J lost 4 bases, and 16 bases lay in between. There are 17 residues in the CDR3. The CDR3: CASSIDRRRQAKNIQYF. In nucleotides, the CDR3 is TGTGCCAGTAGTATAGATCGGAGAAGACAGGCGAAAAACATTCAGTACTTC.

There are many counts of this clonotype. This chain connects TRBV11-2 to TRBJ2-5, with TRBD1 identical over 8 bases. Germline CDR1 is SGHAT and CDR2 is FQNNGV. The CDR3 covers 15 residues. The junction had 6 bases not matched to a gene; V was cut back by 5 bases and J by 1 base. The CDR3 sequence: CASSNRDRLQETQYF. The DNA for the CDR3 is TGTGCCAGCAGCAACCGGGACAGGCTCCAAGAGACCCAGTACTTC.